This T cell receptor beta chain was recorded in a study of neurological immune-mediated disorders. Between the trimmed V and J ends, which lost 6 bases and 5 bases, there was a span of 10 bases. The CDR3 length is 13 residues. This clonotype occurred many times. TCRdb re-called the 5' RACE reads through MiXCR, storing one row per CDR3 protein. This repertoire shows tens of thousands of distinct CDR3 sequences, around 4.8% found once; its top ten account for 2.2%. The sample was PBMCs. The chain recombines TRBV12-3 or TRBV12-4 with TRBJ2-2, with D possibly being TRBD2 (6 bases). The sequence was collected from a woman aged 70-85 years with multiple sclerosis. The CDR3 DNA sequence: TGTGCCAGCAGCCCGCGGGAAACCGGGGAGCTGTTTTTT. It yields the protein CASSPRETGELFF.